The sequence of this TCR beta chain was determined in a study of control samples from healthy donors and cancer patients. Germline trimming cut 1 base from V and 8 bases from J; bases unmatched to any gene: 13. The CDR3 sequence is 18 residues long. Germline V gene sequence: CDR1 LGHNA, CDR2 YNFKEQ. Sequencing used immunoSEQ multiplex PCR; TCRdb keeps in-frame clones, though not all of them. The sample has 100,000 to 150,000 clones; 92% are singletons. This clone was seen just once. Material: PBMCs. This sequence was found in a man older than 75 with head and neck cancer. The chain carries TRBV4-2 and TRBJ2-1; TRBD2 matches 11 bases. CDR3 nucleotides: TGTGCCAGCAGCCAAGTGACCGGGACTAGCGGTCGAACGGATGAGCAGTTCTTC. Its protein product is CASSQVTGTSGRTDEQFF.